The entry below gives a single T cell receptor (beta chain) sequence along with its context. Which antigen it targets is not known. No much larger clonotype is one base removed from it; base qualities were not supplied. These data come from a study of T cell repertoires in cytomegalovirus infection (dated by TCRdb to between 2018 and 2021). Regarding the research as a whole: The peptide stimulations were aimed at well-studied HLA-B-restricted epitopes as well as recently identified HLA-C-restricted CMV epitopes, whose presentation resists viral immunomodulation. The HLA type of each donor mattered for the analysis, because public TCR beta signatures pointed to carriage of CMV infection along with the matching HLA type.

The CDR3 spans 14 residues, from the cysteine through the phenylalanine. The CDR3 DNA has 42 bases and is translated from base 1. The germline V gene encodes CDR1 SEHNR and CDR2 FQNEAQ (reference sequence). V loses 3 bases of germline sequence and J loses 8 bases, and the interval between the two ends is 13 bases. TCRdb records Illumina HiSeq 1500 as the sequencer. In-frame beta chains were kept once TCRdb had trimmed the public reads at Q25 with fastp and called clones with MiXCR. Rows merge per CDR3 protein into single entries with the most common DNA and genes. This sample is represented by 750,000 to 900,000 distinct CDR3 sequences; 25% to 30% of them were singletons. 13% of the sample is in the top ten clones. Beyond this particular receptor, the publication reports: The ex vivo response was dominated by HLA-C-restricted CMV-specific TCR beta clonotypes, which also provided the single most frequent clonotype in two of eight donors. Cumulative frequency of public TCR beta family members discriminated carriers of CMV infection plus the relevant HLA type in this cohort and an independent roughly 330-donor cohort.

The treatment or condition label here, explained by the study, means: in vitro stimulation with specific CMV peptide epitopes to enrich CMV-specific T cells. The sequencing used cultured CD8+ T cells from PBMCs, collected from culture after CMV antigen stimulation. The origin of this receptor is a human donor in good health (CMV status not recorded). Some clones in this sample may be carry-over from other donors' samples. This chain is built from TRBV7-9 and TRBJ1-4; the D gene remains uncertain. The nucleotide sequence reads as follows: TGTGCCAGCAGCTTTCTAGGGTTCGACGAAAAACTGTTTTTT. Translated, it gives CASSFLGFDEKLFF.